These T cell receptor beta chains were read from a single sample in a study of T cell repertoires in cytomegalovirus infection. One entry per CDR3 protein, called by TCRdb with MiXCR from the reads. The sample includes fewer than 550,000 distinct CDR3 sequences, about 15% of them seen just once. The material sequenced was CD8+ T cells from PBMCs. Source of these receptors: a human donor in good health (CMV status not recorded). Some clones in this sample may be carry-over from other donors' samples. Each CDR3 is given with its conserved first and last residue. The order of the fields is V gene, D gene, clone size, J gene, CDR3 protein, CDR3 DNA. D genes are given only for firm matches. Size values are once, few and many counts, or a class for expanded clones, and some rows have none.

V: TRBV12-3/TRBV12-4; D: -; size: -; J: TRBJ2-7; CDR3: CASSLSEVVYEQYF; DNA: TGTGCCAGCAGTTTATCAGAGGTTGTCTACGAGCAGTACTTC
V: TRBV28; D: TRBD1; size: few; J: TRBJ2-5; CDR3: CASSPTTGVLETQYF; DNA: TGTGCCAGCAGTCCCACGACAGGGGTCCTAGAGACCCAGTACTTC
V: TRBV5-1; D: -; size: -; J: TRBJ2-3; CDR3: CASSLSGGRRSTDTQYF; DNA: TGCGCCAGCAGCTTGTCGGGGGGCCGGAGAAGCACAGATACGCAGTATTTT
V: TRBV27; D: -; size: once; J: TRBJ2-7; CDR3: CASSPPAF; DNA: TGTGCCAGCAGTCCTCCGGCCTTC
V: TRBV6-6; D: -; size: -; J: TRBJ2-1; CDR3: CASSYSVGGKADNEQFF; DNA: TGTGCCAGCAGTTACTCGGTAGGAGGAAAGGCGGACAATGAGCAGTTCTTC
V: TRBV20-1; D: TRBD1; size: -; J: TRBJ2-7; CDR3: CSARRDSSSSYEQYF; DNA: TGCAGTGCTAGGAGGGACAGTTCATCTTCCTACGAGCAGTACTTC
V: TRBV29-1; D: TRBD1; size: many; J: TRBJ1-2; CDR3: CSVEDRFYGYTF; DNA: TGCAGCGTTGAGGACAGGTTCTATGGCTACACCTTC
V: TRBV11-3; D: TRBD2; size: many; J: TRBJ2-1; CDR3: CASSLSREGYNEQFF; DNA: TGTGCCAGCAGCTTATCGCGGGAGGGCTACAATGAGCAGTTCTTC
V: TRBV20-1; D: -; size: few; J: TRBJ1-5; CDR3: CSASGGDAPQHF; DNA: TGCAGTGCTAGCGGGGGCGATGCGCCCCAGCATTTT
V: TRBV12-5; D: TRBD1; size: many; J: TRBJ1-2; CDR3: CASGSPGQNYYGYTF; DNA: TGTGCTAGTGGTTCTCCGGGACAGAATTACTATGGCTACACCTTC
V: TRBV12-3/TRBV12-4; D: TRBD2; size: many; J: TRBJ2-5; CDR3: CASMKAGVQETQYF; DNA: TGTGCCAGCATGAAGGCGGGAGTCCAAGAGACCCAGTACTTC
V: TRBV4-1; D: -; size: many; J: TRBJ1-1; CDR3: CASSQPSGDTEAFF; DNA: TGCGCCAGCAGCCAACCTAGTGGGGACACTGAAGCTTTCTTT
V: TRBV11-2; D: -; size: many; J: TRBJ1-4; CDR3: CASSLAGTENEKLFF; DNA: TGTGCCAGCAGCTTGGCCGGGACGGAAAATGAAAAACTGTTTTTT
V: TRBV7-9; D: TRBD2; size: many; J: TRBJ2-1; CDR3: CASDTSGASSYNEQFF; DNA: TGTGCCAGCGACACTAGCGGGGCTAGCTCCTACAATGAGCAGTTCTTC
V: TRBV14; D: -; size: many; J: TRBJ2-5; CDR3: CASSLTPYETQYF; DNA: TGTGCCAGCAGCCTCACCCCCTACGAGACCCAGTACTTC
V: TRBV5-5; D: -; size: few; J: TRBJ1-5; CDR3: CASSIEGVSNQPQHF; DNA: TGTGCCAGCAGCATCGAGGGGGTTAGCAATCAGCCCCAGCATTTT
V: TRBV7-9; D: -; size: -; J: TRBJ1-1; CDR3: CASSSRSGQTTEAFF; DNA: TGTGCCAGCAGCTCCCGTTCTGGACAGACCACTGAAGCTTTCTTT
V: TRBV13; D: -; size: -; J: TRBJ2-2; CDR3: CASSLGPPLGERNTGELFF; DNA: TGTGCCAGCAGCCTAGGCCCCCCTCTGGGCGAGAGGAACACCGGGGAGCTGTTTTTT
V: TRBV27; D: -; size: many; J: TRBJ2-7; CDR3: CASRAPGWEQYF; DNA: TGTGCCAGCAGGGCTCCTGGCTGGGAGCAGTACTTC
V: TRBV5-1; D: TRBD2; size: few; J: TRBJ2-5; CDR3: CASSVSGSGETQYF; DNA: TGCGCCAGCAGCGTGAGCGGGAGTGGAGAGACCCAGTACTTC
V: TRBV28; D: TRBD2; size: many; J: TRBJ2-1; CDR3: CASRRGLAGDEQFF; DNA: TGTGCCAGCAGAAGAGGACTAGCGGGAGATGAGCAGTTCTTC
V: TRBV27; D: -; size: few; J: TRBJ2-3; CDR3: CASSLNPYGTDTQYF; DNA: TGTGCCAGCAGTTTAAACCCCTATGGCACAGATACGCAGTATTTT
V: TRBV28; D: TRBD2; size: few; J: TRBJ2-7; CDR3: CASKLAGPRGEQYF; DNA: TGTGCCAGCAAGTTAGCGGGGCCTCGGGGCGAGCAGTACTTC
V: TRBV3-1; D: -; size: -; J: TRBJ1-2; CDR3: CASSQVGQAPYGYTF; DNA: TGTGCCAGCAGCCAAGTTGGGCAGGCTCCCTATGGCTACACCTTC
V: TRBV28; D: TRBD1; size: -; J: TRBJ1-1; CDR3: CASSPTGRELSTEAFF; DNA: TGTGCCAGCAGCCCGACAGGGAGAGAGTTGAGCACTGAAGCTTTCTTT
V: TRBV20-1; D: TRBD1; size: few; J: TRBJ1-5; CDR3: CSARDRAAYSNQPQHF; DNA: TGCAGTGCTAGGGACAGGGCTGCCTATAGCAATCAGCCCCAGCATTTT
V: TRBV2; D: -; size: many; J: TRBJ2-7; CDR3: CASIVVSYEQYF; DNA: TGTGCCAGCATAGTAGTTTCCTACGAGCAGTACTTC
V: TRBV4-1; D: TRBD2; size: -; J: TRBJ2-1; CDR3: CASSGGGDEQFF; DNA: TGCGCCAGCAGCGGGGGGGGGGATGAGCAGTTCTTC
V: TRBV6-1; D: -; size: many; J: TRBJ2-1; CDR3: CASSWAGNEQFF; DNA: TGTGCCAGCAGTTGGGCGGGAAATGAGCAGTTCTTC
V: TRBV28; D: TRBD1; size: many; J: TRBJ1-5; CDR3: CASSFGTVDHSNQPQHF; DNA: TGTGCCAGCAGCTTCGGGACAGTCGATCATAGCAATCAGCCCCAGCATTTT
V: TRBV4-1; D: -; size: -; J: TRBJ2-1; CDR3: CASSQYGGTYNEQFF; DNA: TGCGCCAGCAGCCAATATGGGGGGACCTACAATGAGCAGTTCTTC
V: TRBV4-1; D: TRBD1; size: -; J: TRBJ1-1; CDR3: CASSPRQGDTEAFF; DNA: TGCGCCAGCAGCCCTCGACAGGGTGACACTGAAGCTTTCTTT
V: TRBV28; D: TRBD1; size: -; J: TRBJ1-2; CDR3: CASSSGTGTPLGYTF; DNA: TGTGCCAGCAGTTCGGGGACAGGGACGCCTTTAGGCTACACCTTC
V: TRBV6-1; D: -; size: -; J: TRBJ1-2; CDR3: CASSELRTYTF; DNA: TGTGCCAGCAGTGAACTAAGGACTTACACCTTC
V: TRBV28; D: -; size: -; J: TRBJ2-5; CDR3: CASSPSVLEEETQYF; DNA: TGTGCCAGCAGCCCGAGCGTGTTGGAGGAAGAGACCCAGTACTTC
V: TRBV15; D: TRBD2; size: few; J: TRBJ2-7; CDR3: CATSRGVAGNYEQYF; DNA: TGTGCCACCAGCAGAGGGGTAGCGGGAAACTACGAGCAGTACTTC
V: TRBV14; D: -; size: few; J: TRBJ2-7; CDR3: CASSQETATSYEQYF; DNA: TGTGCCAGCAGCCAAGAAACAGCAACCTCCTACGAGCAGTACTTC
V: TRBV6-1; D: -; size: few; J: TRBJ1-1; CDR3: CASSAWTTNTEAFF; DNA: TGTGCCAGCAGTGCATGGACGACGAACACTGAAGCTTTCTTT
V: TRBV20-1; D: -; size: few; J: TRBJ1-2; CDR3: CSAGPGGVVYGYTF; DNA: TGCAGTGCTGGACCCGGCGGGGTGGTGTATGGCTACACCTTC
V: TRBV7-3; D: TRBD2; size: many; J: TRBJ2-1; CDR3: CASSLRSRTRDYNEQFF; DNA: TGTGCCAGCAGCTTAAGATCCCGGACTAGGGATTACAATGAGCAGTTCTTC
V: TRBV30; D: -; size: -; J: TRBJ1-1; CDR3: CACPVRGREGTEAFF; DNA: TGTGCCTGCCCGGTTCGGGGTAGGGAGGGCACTGAAGCTTTCTTT
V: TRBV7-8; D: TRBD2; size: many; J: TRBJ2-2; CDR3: CASSPGLAGSWAGELFF; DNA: TGTGCCAGCAGCCCAGGACTAGCGGGTTCATGGGCCGGGGAGCTGTTTTTT
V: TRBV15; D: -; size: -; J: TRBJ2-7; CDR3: CATSRSVTGRDYEQYF; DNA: TGTGCCACCAGCAGATCCGTGACAGGGCGGGACTACGAGCAGTACTTC
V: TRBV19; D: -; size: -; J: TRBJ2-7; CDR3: CASKGRDGSSYEQYF; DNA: TGTGCCAGTAAAGGGCGAGACGGAAGCTCCTACGAGCAGTACTTC
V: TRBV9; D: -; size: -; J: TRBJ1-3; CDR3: CASSAYRSGNTIYF; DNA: TGTGCCAGCAGCGCCTACAGATCAGGAAACACCATATATTTT
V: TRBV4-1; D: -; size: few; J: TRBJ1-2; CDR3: CASSQDARPLPDYGYTF; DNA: TGCGCCAGCAGCCAAGATGCCAGACCGCTGCCCGACTATGGCTACACCTTC
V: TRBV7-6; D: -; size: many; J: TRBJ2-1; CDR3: CASSLSSDNEQFF; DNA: TGTGCCAGCAGCTTAAGTTCTGACAATGAGCAGTTCTTC
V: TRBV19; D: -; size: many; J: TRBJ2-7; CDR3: CASSIRGSSYEQYF; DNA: TGTGCCAGTAGTATAAGAGGGTCCTCCTACGAGCAGTACTTC
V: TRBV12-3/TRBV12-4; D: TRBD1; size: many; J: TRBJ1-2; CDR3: CASSWSGTGVNYGYTF; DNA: TGTGCCAGCAGTTGGTCCGGGACAGGGGTCAACTATGGCTACACCTTC
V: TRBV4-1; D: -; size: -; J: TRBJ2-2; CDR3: CASSLSTGPGKLFF; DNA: TGCGCCAGCAGCCTTAGTACGGGACCCGGGAAGCTGTTTTTT
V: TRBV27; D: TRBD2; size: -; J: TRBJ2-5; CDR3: CASSTWTSGGQGETQYF; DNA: TGTGCCAGCAGTACCTGGACTAGCGGGGGCCAAGGGGAGACCCAGTACTTC
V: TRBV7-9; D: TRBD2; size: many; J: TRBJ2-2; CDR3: CASSLGLAGGLAVTGELFF; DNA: TGTGCCAGCAGCCTCGGACTAGCGGGAGGGCTGGCGGTCACCGGGGAGCTGTTTTTT
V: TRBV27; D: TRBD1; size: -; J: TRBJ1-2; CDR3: CASSYKDRASYGYTF; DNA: TGTGCCAGCAGTTACAAGGACAGGGCTAGCTATGGCTACACCTTC
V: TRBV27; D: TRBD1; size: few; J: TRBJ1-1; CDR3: CASSSPGQAFEAFF; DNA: TGTGCCAGCAGTTCCCCGGGACAGGCCTTTGAAGCTTTCTTT
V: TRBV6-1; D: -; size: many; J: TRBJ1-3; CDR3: CASSEWDSGNTIYF; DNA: TGTGCCAGCAGTGAATGGGACTCTGGAAACACCATATATTTT